The 16 T cell receptor beta chains listed next were all sequenced from one sample in a study of beta chain features in type 1 diabetes. Overall study results and limits: All four CD4+ subsets of Type 1 diabetes patients contained TCRB CDR3s that were moderately but significantly shorter.

Expressed TCRB transcripts were sequenced because the isolated RNA had all been reverse transcribed beforehand. This table comes from immunoSEQ multiplex PCR, and its TCRdb copy is limited to in-frame clones, with some not included. Of around 280,000 clones in the sample, 15% were seen once. For these TCRs, the target antigens are not known. Specimen: naive CD4+ T cells from blood. The receptors here all came from a man younger than 35 with type 1 diabetes.

The chain joins TRBV19 to TRBJ1-2; D remains unclear. Looked up from germline, CDR1 is LNHDA and CDR2 is SQIVND (reference sequence). The V end was cut by 5 bases, the J end by 8 bases, with 12 bases between. The CDR3 covers 12 residues. CDR3: CASSGYSEGYTF. CDR3 sequence (DNA): TGTGCCAGTAGTGGATATAGCGAGGGCTACACCTTC.

This clone was recorded a few times. The genes are TRBV6-6 and TRBJ2-4; the D gene is possibly TRBD2 (6 bases). CDR1 is MNHNY, CDR2 SVGAGI, per germline (reference sequence). CDR3 length: 14 residues. Trimming took 5 bases from V and 0 from J, leaving 8 bases between them. CDR3 nucleotide sequence: TGTGCCAGCAGTACGGGGGTAGCCAAAAACATTCAGTACTTC. Translating gives CASSTGVAKNIQYF.

This clone was detected only a few times. The rearrangement links TRBV7-9 to TRBJ2-1, with 9 bases aligning to TRBD2. The CDR3 contains 15 residues. V shed 2 bases, J shed 6 bases, and the junction held 5 bases outside the gene matches. Looked up from germline, CDR1 is SEHNR and CDR2 is FQNEAQ (reference sequence). CDR3 amino acids: CASSLLAGVGNEQFF. For the CDR3, the DNA is TGTGCCAGCAGCTTATTAGCGGGAGTCGGCAATGAGCAGTTCTTC. The full variable domain, with the rest looked up from reference TRBV7-9 and TRBJ2-1, is DTGVSQNPRHKITKRGQNVTFRCDPISEHNRLYWYRQTLGQGPEFLTYFQNEAQLEKSRLLSDRFSAERPKGSFSTLEIQRTEQGDSAMYLCASSLLAGVGNEQFFGPGTRLTVL.

In this sample, this clone turned up a few times. The chain is built from TRBV7-2 and TRBJ2-3, with TRBD2 matching over 7 bases. The CDR3 is 15 amino acids. Trimming took 5 bases from V and 1 from J; bases not matched to a gene: 6. Germline V gene sequence: CDR1 SGHTA, CDR2 FQGNSA. In DNA, the CDR3 is TGTGCCAGCAGCCCAATGGGAGGGGGCACAGATACGCAGTATTTT. Its protein is CASSPMGGGTDTQYF.

V is TRBV15 and J is TRBJ2-7; 10 bases map to TRBD1. Per the germline V gene, CDR1 is LNHNV and CDR2 is YYDKDF (reference sequence). This CDR3 contains 14 residues. Trimming removed 4 bases from V and 2 bases from J; junction bases left unmatched: 2. The CDR3 coding sequence is TGTGCCACCAGCACCGGGACAGGGGCCTACGAGCAGTACTTC. Its protein product is CATSTGTGAYEQYF.

The CDR3 DNA reads TGTGCCAGCAGCCCGGGACAGGGACGGTCTGGGGCCAACGTCCTGACTTTC. The encoded protein is CASSPGQGRSGANVLTF. The rearrangement joins TRBV28 to TRBJ2-6; 9 bases map to TRBD1. Trimming removed 6 bases from V and 1 base from J; junction bases left unmatched: 7. There are 17 residues in the CDR3. Looked up from germline, CDR1 is MDHEN and CDR2 is SYDVKM. The full variable domain, completed using reference TRBV28 and TRBJ2-6, is DVKVTQSSRYLVKRTGEKVFLECVQDMDHENMFWYRQDPGLGLRLIYFSYDVKMKEKGDIPEGYSVSREKKERFSLILESASTNQTSMYLCASSPGQGRSGANVLTFGAGSRLTVL.

V and J are TRBV29-1 and TRBJ2-5; TRBD1 aligns across 8 bases. This CDR3 is built from 11 residues. V gave up 7 bases and J gave up 7 bases; unmatched junction bases: 5. Per germline, CDR1 SQVTM and CDR2 ANQGSEA. CDR3: CSGDRSGTQYF. The CDR3 nucleotides read TGCAGCGGGGACAGGTCGGGGACCCAGTACTTC. Full variable domain (missing parts from reference TRBV29-1 and TRBJ2-5): SAVISQKPSRDICQRGTSLTIQCQVDSQVTMMFWYRQQPGQSLTLIATANQGSEATYESGFVIDKFPISRPNLTFSTLTVSNMSPEDSSIYLCSGDRSGTQYFGPGTRLLVL.

This clone was seen a handful of times. The chain uses TRBV6-6 and TRBJ1-3; D is unresolved. The CDR3 loop spans 16 amino acids. CDR1 MNHNY and CDR2 SVGAGI come from the germline V gene (reference sequence). V gave up 2 bases and J gave up 2 bases, with 13 bases separating them. The chain's CDR3 is CASSYGGSSAGNTIYF. Written as DNA, the CDR3 is TGTGCCAGCAGTTACGGAGGATCCAGTGCTGGAAACACCATATATTTT.

The chain uses TRBV5-1 and TRBJ2-5; 7 bases map to TRBD2. The CDR3 is made up of 13 amino acids. CDR1 SGHRS and CDR2 YFSETQ come from the germline V gene. The V gene end was trimmed by 7 bases and the J gene end by 5 bases; junction bases not matched to a gene: 8. CDR3 bases: TGCGCCAGCCGTGACGGGAGGACCGAGACCCAGTACTTC. Its translation: CASRDGRTETQYF. Variable domain in full (rest from reference TRBV5-1 and TRBJ2-5): KAGVTQTPRYLIKTRGQQVTLSCSPISGHRSVSWYQQTPGQGLQFLFEYFSETQRNKGNFPGRFSGRQFSNSRSEMNVSTLELGDSALYLCASRDGRTETQYFGPGTRLLVL.

This clone was counted only a few times. The rearrangement links TRBV30 to TRBJ1-4; 9 bases map to TRBD1. The CDR3 spans 15 residues. V lost 0 bases to trimming and J lost 12 bases; unmatched junction nucleotides: 11. Looked up from germline, CDR1 is GTSNPN and CDR2 is SVGIG (reference sequence). The CDR3 reads CAWSVTLGTGPELFF. The DNA of the CDR3 is TGTGCCTGGAGTGTAACTCTGGGGACAGGGCCCGAACTGTTTTTT. The whole variable domain, filled in from reference TRBV30 and TRBJ1-4, reads SQTIHQWPATLVQPVGSPLSLECTVEGTSNPNLYWYRQAAGRGLQLLFYSVGIGQISSEVPQNLSASRPQDRQFILSSKKLLLSDSGFYLCAWSVTLGTGPELFFGSGTQLSVL.

This rearrangement joins TRBV4-1 to TRBJ2-1; D might be TRBD2 (6 bases). V lost 4 bases and J 5 bases, leaving 12 bases between the germline ends. This CDR3 has 14 residues. Germline V CDR1 and CDR2: MGHRA, YSYEKL. The CDR3 coding sequence is TGCGCCAGCAGCCGCGGGGCAGCTAACAATGAGCAGTTCTTC. It yields the protein CASSRGAANNEQFF.

This clone was seen a few times. The chain links TRBV29-1 to TRBJ1-4; possibly TRBD1 for D (6 bases). CDR1 and CDR2 (germline): SQVTM, ANQGSEA. The ends were cut back, 6 bases at V and 3 bases at J, with 17 bases in the middle. This CDR3 has 15 residues. CDR3 region: CSVSQQGSANEKLFF. CDR3 nucleotides: TGCAGCGTGTCCCAACAGGGCTCTGCTAATGAAAAACTGTTTTTT.

The rearrangement uses TRBV28 and TRBJ2-5; a possible D gene is TRBD1 (6 bases). The germline gives CDR1 MDHEN, CDR2 SYDVKM. The V end was cut by 7 bases, the J end by 5 bases, with 17 bases between. This CDR3 contains 14 residues. DNA for the CDR3: TGTGCCAGCAACCCGGGACAACCGGGGGAGACCCAGTACTTC. Its translation: CASNPGQPGETQYF.

This clone appeared a few times. V is TRBV30 and J is TRBJ1-1, with unresolved D. Germline CDR1 reads GTSNPN; CDR2 reads SVGIG (reference sequence). V shed 0 bases and J shed 1 base, with 9 bases lying between them. This CDR3 region has 14 residues. CDR3 loop: CAWSVEATNTEAFF. DNA for the CDR3: TGTGCCTGGAGTGTTGAGGCTACGAACACTGAAGCTTTCTTT.

V is TRBV4-3 and J is TRBJ2-2; D possibly corresponds to TRBD1 (7 bases). There are 16 residues in the CDR3. The V and J ends lost 1 base and 1 base respectively, with 10 bases between them. Germline V lookup: CDR1 LGHNA, CDR2 YSLEER. CDR3 residues: CASSQGQGGNTGELFF. In DNA form, the CDR3 reads TGCGCCAGCAGCCAAGGACAGGGAGGGAACACCGGGGAGCTGTTTTTT.

The chain employs TRBV14 and TRBJ2-2; perhaps TRBD1 as D (6 bases). This CDR3 region has 14 residues. V was cut by 4 bases and J by 5 bases, with 11 bases left in between. Germline CDR1 is SGHDN and CDR2 is FVKESK. The CDR3: CASSPGTQTGELFF. Here the CDR3 DNA reads TGTGCCAGCAGCCCAGGGACACAGACCGGGGAGCTGTTTTTT.